A selection of T cell receptor beta chains follows, all from one sample in a study of shared clonotypes between healthy human individuals. Some clones are missing from TCRdb's copy, which holds only in-frame ones; the method was immunoSEQ multiplex PCR. The table lists 100,000 to 130,000 clones, approximately 70% of them singletons. Sequenced sample: memory CD8+ T cells sorted from blood. The receptors derive from a woman in her twenties or thirties in good health. Both conserved end residues are part of each CDR3. A D gene is named only where the DNA matches it firmly. Size is stated for part of the rows, as once, few or many counts, or as a class when the clone is expanded.

abundance	d_gene	v_gene	j_gene	len	CDR3nt	CDR3aa
-	-	TRBV2	TRBJ2-7	15	TGTGCCAGCAATATGGAAATTGAACACCCCTACGAGCAGTACTTC	CASNMEIEHPYEQYF
-	TRBD2	TRBV9	TRBJ2-1	16	TGTGCCAGCAGCGTAGGCCGAGCGGGGGGTCGGAATGAGCAGTTCTTC	CASSVGRAGGRNEQFF
-	TRBD1	TRBV29-1	TRBJ2-7	13	TGCAGCGTAAAAGACAGGGATTCCTACGAGCAGTACTTC	CSVKDRDSYEQYF
-	-	TRBV27	TRBJ2-1	15	TGTGCCAGCAGTTGGAACCGGGACTCGGGGAATGAGCAGTTCTTC	CASSWNRDSGNEQFF
once	-	TRBV12-5	TRBJ1-5	18	TGTGCTAGTGGTTTGGTACAAAAGGGGGAAAAGGTATATCAGCCCCAGCATTTT	CASGLVQKGEKVYQPQHF
-	TRBD2	TRBV9	TRBJ2-1	19	TGTGCCAGCAGCGTAGGTACTAGCGGGAGACGAAGCTCCTACAATGAGCAGTTCTTC	CASSVGTSGRRSSYNEQFF
-	-	TRBV19	TRBJ1-2	15	TGTGCCAGTAGTATTTCGAAGGGTCAGGGCTATGGCTACACCTTC	CASSISKGQGYGYTF
-	-	TRBV28	TRBJ1-5	12	TGTGCCAGCACCTCCCTCCGGGGGCCCCAGCATTTT	CASTSLRGPQHF
few	-	TRBV6-1	TRBJ1-5	16	TGTGCCAGCAGTGAATCTCTGGTACGGGGGTTGGGGACCCAGCATTTT	CASSESLVRGLGTQHF
-	-	TRBV19	TRBJ1-5	15	TGTGCCAGTAGTTCGGACGGCTATAGCAATCAGCCCCAGCATTTT	CASSSDGYSNQPQHF
-	TRBD1	TRBV5-6	TRBJ1-1	14	TGTGCCAGCGCTGTCGGGGACAGGGAAGCTGAAGCTTTCTTT	CASAVGDREAEAFF
-	TRBD1	TRBV19	TRBJ2-2	15	TGTGCCAGTAGTCCGGGACAGGGGGGAACCGGGGAGCTGTTTTTT	CASSPGQGGTGELFF
-	-	TRBV19	TRBJ1-1	14	TGTGCCAGTACTTCTTCGGGGGTGAACACTGAAGCTTTCTTT	CASTSSGVNTEAFF
few	-	TRBV5-1	TRBJ1-2	14	TGCGCCAGCAGCTTGGTAGAGAGGAACTATGGCTACACCTTC	CASSLVERNYGYTF
-	TRBD2	TRBV2	TRBJ2-3	16	TGTGCCAGCAGACCTCTAGCGGGAGTGTATACAGATACGCAGTATTTT	CASRPLAGVYTDTQYF
many	-	TRBV6-1	TRBJ1-1	15	TGTGCCAGCAGTGAAAATGCGGATGGGGGCACTGAAGCTTTCTTT	CASSENADGGTEAFF
-	-	TRBV11-3	TRBJ2-2	16	TGTGCCAGCAGCCCCCCCGGGGCTCTTAGCGCCGGGGAGCTGTTTTTT	CASSPPGALSAGELFF
large	TRBD1	TRBV7-8	TRBJ1-3	15	TGTGCCAGCAGCAACCACAGGGGAACTGGAAACACCATATATTTT	CASSNHRGTGNTIYF
-	-	TRBV6-5	TRBJ1-4	14	TGTGCCAGCAGTTATGGCTACGAGAGTGAAAAACTGTTTTTT	CASSYGYESEKLFF
-	TRBD1	TRBV27	TRBJ1-1	16	TGTGCCAGCAGTCCTAATCACAGGGGTGGGGGACCTGAAGCTTTCTTT	CASSPNHRGGGPEAFF
once	-	TRBV6-6	TRBJ2-5	15	TGTGCCAGCAGTTACTCGGGGACTGGGGGGGAGACCCAGTACTTC	CASSYSGTGGETQYF
-	-	TRBV18	TRBJ1-5	14	TGTGCCAGCTCGCGGACAGAGCTCAATCAGCCCCAGCATTTT	CASSRTELNQPQHF
-	-	TRBV5-1	TRBJ2-7	18	TGCGCCAGCAGCTTGGCCTATAGGCCAGTCAGGGCAGCCTACGAGCAGTACTTC	CASSLAYRPVRAAYEQYF
-	-	TRBV4-2	TRBJ1-1	13	TGTGCCAGCAGCCATGACAGCGGGACTGAAGCTTTCTTT	CASSHDSGTEAFF
few	TRBD2	TRBV7-8	TRBJ2-7	15	TGTGCCAGCAGCTTTGCCCCCGGGGGGGCCTACGAGCAGTACTTC	CASSFAPGGAYEQYF
-	-	TRBV7-9	TRBJ2-2	15	TGTGCCAGCAGCTCGGGACACTACGGGGCCGGGGAGCTGTTTTTT	CASSSGHYGAGELFF
few	TRBD1	TRBV7-8	TRBJ1-4	15	TGTGCCAGCAGCTTCGCCGGGACAGGGGATGAAAAACTGTTTTTT	CASSFAGTGDEKLFF
-	TRBD2	TRBV27	TRBJ2-7	15	TGTGCCAGCAGTTTTTGCGGGAGATGCTCCTACGAGCAGTACTTC	CASSFCGRCSYEQYF
-	-	TRBV4-2	TRBJ1-1	11	TGTGCCAGCAGCGTGGACAGTGAAGCTTTCTTT	CASSVDSEAFF
-	TRBD1	TRBV5-1	TRBJ1-1	14	TGCGCCAGCAGCTCCGGGACAGGGGGTGTTGAAGCTTTCTTT	CASSSGTGGVEAFF
-	-	TRBV19	TRBJ1-1	17	TGTGCCAGTAGTATTAAAGCGGGACATGTCATGAACACTGAAGCTTTCTTT	CASSIKAGHVMNTEAFF
-	-	TRBV9	TRBJ2-7	12	TGTGCCAGCACGGGGGATGGCTATGAGCAGTACTTC	CASTGDGYEQYF
-	-	TRBV6-1	TRBJ2-2	13	TGTGCCAGCTCGGCAGATCAAACCGGGGAGCTGTTTTTT	CASSADQTGELFF
-	TRBD1	TRBV19	TRBJ2-7	13	TGTGCCGGAACAGGGGTATTTAGTTACGAGCAGTACTTC	CAGTGVFSYEQYF
-	-	TRBV18	TRBJ2-6	17	TGTGCCAGCTCAGTACAGGGAGAGGGCTCTGGGGCCAACGTCCTGACTTTC	CASSVQGEGSGANVLTF
-	-	TRBV28	TRBJ1-5	13	TGTGCCAGCAGTCTTCTCCGGGGGCAGCCCCAGCATTTT	CASSLLRGQPQHF
few	-	TRBV25-1	TRBJ2-7	18	TGTGCCAGCAGTGACCCCGGGGGCGAGCGGGTGAGCTCCTACGAGCAGTACTTC	CASSDPGGERVSSYEQYF
-	-	TRBV5-5	TRBJ2-7	15	TGTGCCAGCAGCTTGGAGGTGAAGGGATGGGGCGAGCAGTACTTC	CASSLEVKGWGEQYF
-	-	TRBV1	TRBJ2-3	13	TGCACCAGCAGCCAAGATATGGCAGATACGCAGTATTTT	CTSSQDMADTQYF
few	-	TRBV6-1	TRBJ1-3	13	TGTGCCAGCAGTGCCGATGCTGGAAACACCATATATTTT	CASSADAGNTIYF
-	-	TRBV10-1	TRBJ2-7	13	TGCGCCAGCACCGAGCGGAGCTCCTACGAGCAGTACTTC	CASTERSSYEQYF
-	-	TRBV9	TRBJ2-2	16	TGTGCCAGCAGCGTCTACAGCGGGTTTATCACCGGGGAGCTGTTTTTT	CASSVYSGFITGELFF
-	TRBD2	TRBV18	TRBJ2-7	16	TGTGCCAGCTCACCCGGGACTAATTCTCCCCCCCTCGAGCAGTACTTC	CASSPGTNSPPLEQYF
many	-	TRBV7-8	TRBJ1-1	14	TGTGCCAGCAGTTACGCCTCGAGGACTACTGAAGCTTTCTTT	CASSYASRTTEAFF
-	-	TRBV7-6	TRBJ2-1	16	TGTGCCAGCAGCTTAGGTCCAGGGGTAATTTGGAATGAGCAGTTCTTC	CASSLGPGVIWNEQFF
-	TRBD1	TRBV30	TRBJ2-7	14	TGTGCCTGGAGTCCCCCGACAGGGGTCCACGAGCAGTACTTC	CAWSPPTGVHEQYF
-	TRBD2	TRBV4-1	TRBJ2-3	16	TGCGCCAGCAGCCAAGTAGCGGGGGCCAGGGCAGATACGCAGTATTTT	CASSQVAGARADTQYF
-	-	TRBV7-9	TRBJ2-5	14	TGTGCCAGCAGCTCTCCGGGACTCCGGGAGACCCAGTACTTC	CASSSPGLRETQYF
-	-	TRBV5-6	TRBJ2-7	15	TGTGCCAGCAGCTTGTTACCAGGGGAAAGGTACGAGCAGTACTTC	CASSLLPGERYEQYF
many	TRBD2	TRBV4-2	TRBJ2-6	18	TGTGCCAGCAGCGTCGGGACTAGCGTCCACTCTGGGGCCAACGTCCTGACTTTC	CASSVGTSVHSGANVLTF
-	-	TRBV5-4	TRBJ1-2	13	TGTGCCAGCAGAATGGACATTTCCTATGGCTACACCTTC	CASRMDISYGYTF
few	-	TRBV27	TRBJ2-2	12	TGTGCCAGCAGTCCTCTCACCGGGGAGCTGTTTTTT	CASSPLTGELFF
-	-	TRBV7-7	TRBJ2-1	13	TGTGCCAGCAGCTTAGAAAGTGGCGATGAGCAGTTCTTC	CASSLESGDEQFF
-	-	TRBV20-1	TRBJ2-7	9	TGCAGTGCGGGGTACGAGCAGTACTTC	CSAGYEQYF
few	-	TRBV27	TRBJ2-7	14	TGTGCCAGCAGTTTGGATCATACAGGTTACGAGCAGTACTTC	CASSLDHTGYEQYF
-	TRBD2	TRBV6-1	TRBJ2-7	16	TGTGCCAGCAGTGAACAGCGGGGGGCGGGTAACTACGAGCAGTACTTC	CASSEQRGAGNYEQYF
few	-	TRBV7-8	TRBJ2-7	15	TGTGCCAGCAGCTCTCGGGCCCGGAGCTCCTACGAGCAGTACTTC	CASSSRARSSYEQYF
few	TRBD2	TRBV4-1	TRBJ2-2	20	TGCGCCAGCAGCCAAGAAACGGGAGGAGCGGGAGCATCAAACACCGGGGAGCTGTTTTTT	CASSQETGGAGASNTGELFF
-	TRBD2	TRBV2	TRBJ2-7	15	TGTGCCAGCAGTGGACTGGGGGGAGGGGCGGGCGAGCAGTACTTC	CASSGLGGGAGEQYF
-	TRBD1	TRBV19	TRBJ2-7	15	TGTGCCAGTAGTATGAGAGGACAGGGGGCCTACGAGCAGTACTTC	CASSMRGQGAYEQYF